One and the same sample provided the 9 T cell receptor beta chains below, sequenced in a study of control samples from healthy donors and cancer patients. Sequencing was performed with immunoSEQ multiplex PCR; in TCRdb, only in-frame clones are kept and a portion is missing. There are 150,000 to 200,000 clones in the sample; 90% to 95% occur only once, and roughly 0.7% lies in the top ten. Sequenced: blood. The receptor source for this set is a woman aged 25 to 39 in good health.

V is TRBV9 and J is TRBJ1-6; no clear D gene. Germline CDR1 SGDLS, CDR2 YYNGEE. V was clipped by 3 bases and J by 1 base, with 5 bases between them. The CDR3 extends over 14 amino acids. CDR3 region: CASSGGSYNSPLHF. Here the CDR3 DNA reads TGTGCCAGCAGCGGGGGATCCTATAATTCACCCCTCCACTTT.

V gene TRBV5-6 combines with J gene TRBJ1-1; possible D gene TRBD1, 6 bases. The CDR3 contains 15 residues. V was cut by 0 bases and J by 1 base, with 10 bases left in between. Per germline, CDR1 SGHDT and CDR2 YYEEEE. CDR3 sequence reads: CASSLDQGTNTEAFF. In nucleotides, the CDR3 is TGTGCCAGCAGCTTGGATCAGGGGACGAACACTGAAGCTTTCTTT.

V is TRBV7-9 and J is TRBJ2-3; TRBD1 aligns across 9 bases. Germline CDR1 SEHNR, CDR2 FQNEAQ (reference sequence). The CDR3 has 15 amino acids. The V segment lost 5 bases and the J segment 3 bases; nucleotides outside the gene matches: 6. CDR3 sequence (DNA): TGTGCCAGCAGCCAAGGGACAGGGCGGACAGATACGCAGTATTTT. Translating gives CASSQGTGRTDTQYF.

V and J are TRBV5-1 and TRBJ2-5, with D possibly matching TRBD2 (6 bases). The CDR3 contains 15 residues. Deletions cut 0 bases from V and 7 bases from J, with 16 bases between. From germline, CDR1 is SGHRS and CDR2 YFSETQ. The CDR3 DNA follows: TGCGCCAGCAGCTTGGATCGGGGACTTAGAAGGACCCAGTACTTC. It translates to CASSLDRGLRRTQYF.

This clone was seen only once. This chain uses TRBV7-3 with TRBJ2-5; 11 bases agree with TRBD1. Trimming took 5 bases from V and 5 from J; bases not matched to a gene: 7. The CDR3 spans 15 residues. Germline lookup yields CDR1 SGHTA and CDR2 FQGTGA. CDR3 DNA sequence: TGTGCCAGCAGCAAAGGGACAGGGGGGCAGGAGACCCAGTACTTC. Its protein product is CASSKGTGGQETQYF. Full variable domain (rest looked up from reference TRBV7-3 and TRBJ2-5): GAGVSQTPSNKVTEKGKYVELRCDPISGHTALYWYRQSLGQGPEFLIYFQGTGAADDSGLPNDRFFAVRPEGSVSTLKIQRTERGDSAVYLCASSKGTGGQETQYFGPGTRLLVL.

This chain joins TRBV9 and TRBJ2-7, with D unresolved. The V end lost 4 bases, the J end lost 1 base, and 12 bases lay between the germline ends. This CDR3 comprises 14 residues. Germline lookup yields CDR1 SGDLS and CDR2 YYNGEE. The CDR3 nucleotides read TGTGCCAGCAGCCCAGGCTATAATTCCTACGAGCAGTACTTC. Translating it yields CASSPGYNSYEQYF.

The chain uses TRBV7-9 and TRBJ2-7; the D is unclear. Germline lookup yields CDR1 SEHNR and CDR2 FQNEAQ (reference sequence). V was shortened by 5 bases and J by 2 bases, with 13 bases between the two germline ends. The CDR3 sequence is 14 residues long. This CDR3 is CASSPHGTTYEQYF. In DNA, the CDR3 is TGTGCCAGCAGCCCCCACGGTACCACCTACGAGCAGTACTTC.

This rearrangement joins TRBV10-1 to TRBJ1-1; D might be TRBD1 (6 bases). V was clipped by 7 bases and J by 3 bases, with 9 bases between them. This CDR3 region has 12 residues. Per germline, CDR1 WNHNN and CDR2 SYGVQD (reference sequence). The CDR3: CASIGGYTEAFF. In nucleotides, the CDR3 is TGCGCCAGCATAGGGGGTTACACTGAAGCTTTCTTT.

The gene calls are TRBV10-3 and TRBJ2-3; 7 positions agree with TRBD2. The CDR3 extends over 14 amino acids. Germline trimming cut 8 bases from V and 2 bases from J; bases unmatched to any gene: 7. Germline lookup yields CDR1 ENHRY and CDR2 SYGVKD. Here the CDR3 DNA reads TGTGCCATCGCCGGGACTACTTCCACAGATACGCAGTATTTT. It yields the protein CAIAGTTSTDTQYF.